A selection of T cell receptor beta chains follows, all from one sample in a study of graft-versus-host responses after intestinal transplantation. The repertoire was sequenced with immunoSEQ multiplex PCR; TCRdb's copy has only in-frame clones and lacks some. The sample records more than 15,000 clones, over 70% being singletons. The material sequenced was ileum tissue, taken about 430 days after intestinal transplant. The receptor set was obtained from a human patient who received an intestinal transplant, so some T cells may come from the graft donor. The CDR3 runs from the conserved cysteine through the conserved F or W. Fields, in order: D gene, J gene, clone size, V gene, CDR3 DNA, CDR3 protein. A D gene is named only where the DNA matches it firmly. Clone size appears in some rows only: once, few, many, or a class for an expanded clone.

d_gene: NA
j_gene: TRBJ1-2
abundance: NA
v_gene: TRBV19
CDR3nt: TGTGCCAGTAGCCCCGGGGTCCTTAACTATGGCTACACCTTC
CDR3aa: CASSPGVLNYGYTF

d_gene: NA
j_gene: TRBJ2-7
abundance: NA
v_gene: TRBV4-1
CDR3nt: TGCGCCAGCAGTCCGGCCGTAGCCTACGAGCAGTACTTC
CDR3aa: CASSPAVAYEQYF

d_gene: NA
j_gene: TRBJ1-2
abundance: NA
v_gene: TRBV6-5
CDR3nt: TGTGCCAGCACCCCAGGGGCTAACAGGGGCTACACCTTC
CDR3aa: CASTPGANRGYTF

d_gene: TRBD1
j_gene: TRBJ1-2
abundance: NA
v_gene: TRBV4-1
CDR3nt: TGCGCCAGCAGCCAAGGCACCGGGACAGGGGGCTACTATGGCTACACCTTC
CDR3aa: CASSQGTGTGGYYGYTF

d_gene: TRBD1
j_gene: TRBJ1-1
abundance: NA
v_gene: TRBV5-8
CDR3nt: TGTGCCAGCAGGACGGGACAGACGAACACTGAAGCTTTCTTT
CDR3aa: CASRTGQTNTEAFF

d_gene: NA
j_gene: TRBJ1-3
abundance: NA
v_gene: TRBV19
CDR3nt: TGTGCCAGTAGTATTAGGAGCTCTGGAAACACCATATATTTT
CDR3aa: CASSIRSSGNTIYF

d_gene: TRBD1
j_gene: TRBJ2-7
abundance: NA
v_gene: TRBV25-1
CDR3nt: TGTGCCAGCAGTGAAAGGGCGGGCAGGGGGTACGAGCAGTACTTC
CDR3aa: CASSERAGRGYEQYF

d_gene: TRBD1
j_gene: TRBJ1-3
abundance: few
v_gene: TRBV19
CDR3nt: TGTGCCAGTAGACAGGGGGCCTCTGGAAACACCATATATTTT
CDR3aa: CASRQGASGNTIYF

d_gene: NA
j_gene: TRBJ1-4
abundance: NA
v_gene: TRBV18
CDR3nt: TGTGCCAGCTCACAGCGCACGGGATACTCTAATGAAAAACTGTTTTTT
CDR3aa: CASSQRTGYSNEKLFF

d_gene: TRBD1
j_gene: TRBJ1-3
abundance: NA
v_gene: TRBV5-6
CDR3nt: TGTGCCAGCAGCCCGGGACAGCGTCCTGGAAACACCATATATTTT
CDR3aa: CASSPGQRPGNTIYF

d_gene: NA
j_gene: TRBJ1-6
abundance: NA
v_gene: TRBV6-6
CDR3nt: TGTGCCAGCAGTTCCGGGGGGGATAATTCACCCCTCCACTTT
CDR3aa: CASSSGGDNSPLHF

d_gene: NA
j_gene: TRBJ2-5
abundance: NA
v_gene: TRBV5-1
CDR3nt: TGCGCCAGCAGCCAAATAGGGGGAGGGGGAGAGACCCAGTACTTC
CDR3aa: CASSQIGGGGETQYF

d_gene: NA
j_gene: TRBJ2-7
abundance: NA
v_gene: TRBV30
CDR3nt: TGTGCCTGGAGTGTGGGGACCAACTACGAGCAGTACTTC
CDR3aa: CAWSVGTNYEQYF

d_gene: NA
j_gene: TRBJ1-1
abundance: NA
v_gene: TRBV6-5
CDR3nt: TGTGCCAGCAGCCCGGGCGTAGACACTGAAGCTTTCTTT
CDR3aa: CASSPGVDTEAFF

d_gene: NA
j_gene: TRBJ1-2
abundance: few
v_gene: TRBV6-6
CDR3nt: TGTGCCAGCAGACCCGACTACGACGCGTACTATGGCTACACCTTC
CDR3aa: CASRPDYDAYYGYTF

d_gene: NA
j_gene: TRBJ2-7
abundance: NA
v_gene: TRBV2
CDR3nt: TGTGCCAGCAGTGAATACGGGACGGGGGCTGGCGAGCAGTACTTC
CDR3aa: CASSEYGTGAGEQYF

d_gene: TRBD1
j_gene: TRBJ1-1
abundance: NA
v_gene: TRBV4-1
CDR3nt: TGCGCCAGCAGCCAAGTACAGGGGAAGTTCACTGAAGCTTTCTTT
CDR3aa: CASSQVQGKFTEAFF

d_gene: TRBD2
j_gene: TRBJ2-7
abundance: NA
v_gene: TRBV6-5
CDR3nt: TGTGCCAGCAGTTACCAAGGGACTAGCGGTCCCTACGAGCAGTACTTC
CDR3aa: CASSYQGTSGPYEQYF

d_gene: NA
j_gene: TRBJ2-1
abundance: NA
v_gene: TRBV7-9
CDR3nt: TGTGCCAGCAGCGTCCAGCACAATGAGCAGTTCTTC
CDR3aa: CASSVQHNEQFF

d_gene: TRBD2
j_gene: TRBJ2-3
abundance: NA
v_gene: TRBV7-3
CDR3nt: TGTGCCACCAGCGGGAGCGCGTCAGATACGCAGTATTTT
CDR3aa: CATSGSASDTQYF

d_gene: NA
j_gene: TRBJ1-4
abundance: NA
v_gene: TRBV5-6
CDR3nt: TGTGCCAGCAGCTTTGGCAGCTCTAATGAAAAACTGTTTTTT
CDR3aa: CASSFGSSNEKLFF

d_gene: NA
j_gene: TRBJ1-2
abundance: NA
v_gene: TRBV6-6
CDR3nt: TGTGCCAGCAGTTACTCGATGGCTGAATTTTATGGCTACACCTTC
CDR3aa: CASSYSMAEFYGYTF

d_gene: TRBD2
j_gene: TRBJ2-1
abundance: few
v_gene: TRBV4-3
CDR3nt: TGCGCCAGCAGCCCGGAGTTCCCCGGACTAGCCTTCCGCAATGAGCAGTTCTTC
CDR3aa: CASSPEFPGLAFRNEQFF

d_gene: NA
j_gene: TRBJ2-2
abundance: NA
v_gene: TRBV5-4
CDR3nt: TGTGCCAGCAGCCCGACCGGGACGGTGAACACCGGGGAGCTGTTTTTT
CDR3aa: CASSPTGTVNTGELFF

d_gene: TRBD1
j_gene: TRBJ1-3
abundance: NA
v_gene: TRBV30
CDR3nt: TGTGCCTGGAGTCTCTCGGGACAGTTCTCTGGAAACACCATATATTTT
CDR3aa: CAWSLSGQFSGNTIYF

d_gene: TRBD1
j_gene: TRBJ1-2
abundance: NA
v_gene: TRBV6-5
CDR3nt: TGTGCCAGCAGTTCACCCCAACAGGGGAACTATGGCTACACCTTC
CDR3aa: CASSSPQQGNYGYTF

d_gene: NA
j_gene: TRBJ2-3
abundance: NA
v_gene: TRBV5-4
CDR3nt: TGTGCCAGCAGCTTGGACACAGATACGCAGTATTTT
CDR3aa: CASSLDTDTQYF

d_gene: NA
j_gene: TRBJ1-2
abundance: NA
v_gene: TRBV29-1
CDR3nt: TGCAGCGTACAGGGCCTTGGGGGCTACACCTTC
CDR3aa: CSVQGLGGYTF

d_gene: TRBD2
j_gene: TRBJ2-7
abundance: NA
v_gene: TRBV4-1
CDR3nt: TGCGCCAGCAGCCAATTGATCGGACTAGATCACGAGCAGTACTTC
CDR3aa: CASSQLIGLDHEQYF

d_gene: TRBD1
j_gene: TRBJ1-2
abundance: NA
v_gene: TRBV7-9
CDR3nt: TGTGCCAGCAGCCCGACAGGGAGCTATGGCTACACCTTC
CDR3aa: CASSPTGSYGYTF

d_gene: NA
j_gene: TRBJ1-2
abundance: few
v_gene: TRBV7-9
CDR3nt: TGTGCCAGCAGCTCCGGGTATGGCTACACCTTC
CDR3aa: CASSSGYGYTF

d_gene: TRBD1
j_gene: TRBJ1-4
abundance: NA
v_gene: TRBV7-8
CDR3nt: TGTGCCAGCAGCCGGGGACAGGGCAATGAAAAACTGTTTTTT
CDR3aa: CASSRGQGNEKLFF

d_gene: TRBD1
j_gene: TRBJ1-5
abundance: NA
v_gene: TRBV2
CDR3nt: TGTGCCAGCAGTGAAGCGCTGGGGGGACAGGGGCTAAAGGGGAGCAATCAGCCCCAGCATTTT
CDR3aa: CASSEALGGQGLKGSNQPQHF

d_gene: NA
j_gene: TRBJ1-4
abundance: NA
v_gene: TRBV29-1
CDR3nt: TGCAGCGTTGAAGGGGAGCCTAGGGTGGGAAAACTGTTTTTT
CDR3aa: CSVEGEPRVGKLFF

d_gene: NA
j_gene: TRBJ2-3
abundance: NA
v_gene: TRBV6-5
CDR3nt: TGTGTCACGACCCAAGATACGCAGTATTTT
CDR3aa: CVTTQDTQYF

d_gene: NA
j_gene: TRBJ2-3
abundance: NA
v_gene: TRBV19
CDR3nt: TGTGCCAGTAGTATGGCAGGGGGGACAGATACGCAGTATTTT
CDR3aa: CASSMAGGTDTQYF

d_gene: NA
j_gene: TRBJ2-2
abundance: few
v_gene: TRBV19
CDR3nt: TGTGCCAGTAGTATAGATAGGGTCCCTGGCACCGGGGAGCTGTTTTTT
CDR3aa: CASSIDRVPGTGELFF

d_gene: TRBD2
j_gene: TRBJ2-1
abundance: once
v_gene: TRBV9
CDR3nt: TGTGCCAGCAGCGCGGGACTAGCGGGGGGGCAGGATGAGCAGTTCTTC
CDR3aa: CASSAGLAGGQDEQFF

d_gene: TRBD2
j_gene: TRBJ2-7
abundance: NA
v_gene: TRBV28
CDR3nt: TGTGCCAGCAGGCTAGCGGCAACCTACGAGCAGTACTTC
CDR3aa: CASRLAATYEQYF

d_gene: TRBD1
j_gene: TRBJ1-2
abundance: NA
v_gene: TRBV6-1
CDR3nt: TGTGCCAGCAGGGGAGACAGGGATGGCTACACCTTC
CDR3aa: CASRGDRDGYTF

d_gene: TRBD2
j_gene: TRBJ2-2
abundance: once
v_gene: TRBV9
CDR3nt: TGTGCCAGCAGCGCCGGGACCAGCGGGAGCGCCGGGGAGCTGTTTTTT
CDR3aa: CASSAGTSGSAGELFF

d_gene: TRBD1
j_gene: TRBJ2-1
abundance: NA
v_gene: TRBV5-1
CDR3nt: TGCGCCAGCAGCTTGGAAACACAGGGGTCGGAGCAGTTCTTC
CDR3aa: CASSLETQGSEQFF

d_gene: TRBD2
j_gene: TRBJ2-5
abundance: NA
v_gene: TRBV14
CDR3nt: TGTGCCAGCAGTCTCGGACTAGCGGGGGTAGAGACCCAGTACTTC
CDR3aa: CASSLGLAGVETQYF

d_gene: NA
j_gene: TRBJ2-7
abundance: NA
v_gene: TRBV6-1
CDR3nt: TGTGCCAGCGTACACGCGGGGCCCTCCTACGAGCAGTACTTC
CDR3aa: CASVHAGPSYEQYF

d_gene: NA
j_gene: TRBJ2-5
abundance: NA
v_gene: TRBV7-2
CDR3nt: TGTGCCAGCAGCCCCCCGGGGGAGACCCAGTACTTC
CDR3aa: CASSPPGETQYF

d_gene: TRBD2
j_gene: TRBJ2-5
abundance: NA
v_gene: TRBV4-1
CDR3nt: TGCGCCAGCAGCCAAGCCCGACTAGCGGGGGGGCGCGAGACCCAGTACTTC
CDR3aa: CASSQARLAGGRETQYF

d_gene: NA
j_gene: TRBJ1-2
abundance: NA
v_gene: TRBV7-9
CDR3nt: TGTGCCAGCAGCCCCGGGGGGGGACGGAACTTCTATGGCTACACCTTC
CDR3aa: CASSPGGGRNFYGYTF

d_gene: TRBD2
j_gene: TRBJ2-3
abundance: NA
v_gene: TRBV5-4
CDR3nt: TGTGCCAGCAGCTTAGCGGGAGGGTCAGATACGCAGTATTTT
CDR3aa: CASSLAGGSDTQYF

d_gene: NA
j_gene: TRBJ1-6
abundance: few
v_gene: TRBV15
CDR3nt: TGTGCCACCAGCAGACTGGGGGTGATCCTAAGCTCCTATAATTCACCCCTCCACTTT
CDR3aa: CATSRLGVILSSYNSPLHF

d_gene: NA
j_gene: TRBJ1-4
abundance: NA
v_gene: TRBV4-1
CDR3nt: TGCGCCAGCAGCCAAAGGGAGGGCAGGGCTAATGAAAAACTGTTTTTT
CDR3aa: CASSQREGRANEKLFF

d_gene: NA
j_gene: TRBJ2-3
abundance: NA
v_gene: TRBV5-6
CDR3nt: TGTGCCAGCAGCTTGGCCCTGGGGGATACGCAGTATTTT
CDR3aa: CASSLALGDTQYF

d_gene: NA
j_gene: TRBJ2-1
abundance: NA
v_gene: TRBV6-8
CDR3nt: TGTGCCAACGAGGCGGGGTCCTACAATGAGCAGTTCTTC
CDR3aa: CANEAGSYNEQFF

d_gene: TRBD2
j_gene: TRBJ2-3
abundance: few
v_gene: TRBV5-1
CDR3nt: TGCGCCAGCAGCTTGGGGCCGGGGGGGCCATCTGATACGCAGTATTTT
CDR3aa: CASSLGPGGPSDTQYF

d_gene: TRBD2
j_gene: TRBJ2-3
abundance: NA
v_gene: TRBV18
CDR3nt: TGTGCCAGCTCACCACGACTAGCGGGGGGGCTAGTGGATACGCAGTATTTT
CDR3aa: CASSPRLAGGLVDTQYF

d_gene: NA
j_gene: TRBJ1-1
abundance: NA
v_gene: TRBV2
CDR3nt: TGTGCCAGAGATGGATACGTGGGGCTAAAGAACACTGAAGCTTTCTTT
CDR3aa: CARDGYVGLKNTEAFF

d_gene: NA
j_gene: TRBJ2-5
abundance: NA
v_gene: TRBV19
CDR3nt: TGTGCCAGTAGTATCGGAGACAGGTTGGAGACCCAGTACTTC
CDR3aa: CASSIGDRLETQYF

d_gene: NA
j_gene: TRBJ2-7
abundance: NA
v_gene: TRBV5-4
CDR3nt: TGTGCCAGCAGCTCCGGGACTCTAGGATACGAGCAGTACTTC
CDR3aa: CASSSGTLGYEQYF

d_gene: TRBD2
j_gene: TRBJ2-1
abundance: NA
v_gene: TRBV5-3
CDR3nt: TGTGCCAGAAGCGGTGGCGGGAGTTGGAACAATGAGCAGTTCTTC
CDR3aa: CARSGGGSWNNEQFF

d_gene: NA
j_gene: TRBJ2-7
abundance: few
v_gene: TRBV11-2
CDR3nt: TGTGCCAGCAGCCCGGCTTGGGACTTATCCTACGAGCAGTACTTC
CDR3aa: CASSPAWDLSYEQYF